The sample holds a few counts of the clone carrying this TCR beta chain. Its antigen is still unknown. A much larger clone differs from this one at a single base, so this may be a read error. RNA transcripts were the template for amplifying TCR beta CDR3 regions. TCR CDR3 regions were first amplified by RT-PCR with HTBI primers. TCRdb processed the multiplex PCR reads anew with MiXCR; each CDR3 protein has one entry. Here the sample spans 500,000 to 600,000 distinct CDR3 sequences, approximately 44% being singletons. This sample stems from a study of T cells in Graves' hyperthyroidism and ophthalmopathy. Patients were excluded because of uncontrolled infection, other autoimmune disease, pregnancy or lactation. V was trimmed by 6 bases and J by 6 bases, leaving 8 bases between them. The CDR3 has 11 amino acids. Overall study results and limits: The model's output predicted ophthalmopathy at a median of about 5.9 months prior to onset.

The receptor's source is an adult woman with Graves' disease, either hyperthyroidism or ophthalmopathy (not recorded which). The chain carries TRBV12-3 or TRBV12-4 and TRBJ1-2, with D unclear. Sequenced material: peripheral blood or thyroid tissue (not recorded which). The CDR3 sequence: CASRRVDGYTF. CDR3 nucleotide sequence: TGTGCCAGCAGGAGGGTAGATGGCTACACCTTC.